The sequence of this T cell receptor beta chain was determined in a study of cytomegalovirus exposure and HLA in healthy donors. Study details: The 120 or so validation repertoires used the same platform as the roughly 670 first-cohort repertoires, a later analysis reported.

A remark on this clone: Its antigen is currently unknown.

Whole-study results and caveats: Most sequenced TCRs were rare (though some public TCRs occurred in many donors). In vitro checks showed that a few CMV-associated chains really do target CMV antigens.

The donors belonged to the approximately 130-subject validation cohort, separate from the roughly 670-subject first cohort. TCRdb keeps only in-frame clones here, not all; method: immunoSEQ multiplex PCR. This table holds 95,000 to 120,000 clones, 95% found once. The material sequenced was PBMCs. This TCR came from a woman in her late teens or twenties in good health and CMV-seronegative.

This CDR3 is CASSGLRTENTEAFF. CDR3 sequence (DNA): TGTGCCAGCAGCGGCTTGCGGACAGAAAACACTGAAGCTTTCTTT. The chain recombines TRBV7-9 with TRBJ1-1; possible D gene TRBD1, 6 bases. Trimming removed 5 bases at V and 2 bases at J, with 15 bases between. Germline assignment: CDR1 SEHNR and CDR2 FQNEAQ (reference sequence). The CDR3 covers 15 residues.